The 2 T cell receptor beta chains listed next were all sequenced from one sample in a study of CD8 T cells in ankylosing spondylitis. Study findings and constraints: Typical of ankylosing spondylitis blood, it appeared, was a TCR beta motif of seven to nine highly homologous variants.

Antigens for these TCRs are unknown. TCRdb reanalysed the 5' RACE reads using MiXCR and keeps one entry per CDR3 protein. The sample lists over 600,000 distinct CDR3 sequences, roughly 20% occurring once. The sample taken for sequencing was blood, either unsorted or a sorted T cell fraction (not recorded which). These receptors all stem from a male donor with ankylosing spondylitis.

This clonotype appeared a few times. The V gene is TRBV28, the J gene TRBJ1-1; TRBD1 is a possible D gene (6 bases). There are 12 residues in the CDR3. From germline, CDR1 is MDHEN and CDR2 SYDVKM. With 2 bases removed from V and 7 bases from J, the gap between germline ends came to 8 bases. CDR3 DNA: TGTGCCAGCAGTTTAAGCAGGGGTGAAGCTTTCTTT. Encoded protein: CASSLSRGEAFF.

This chain connects TRBV20-1 to TRBJ2-5; D is tentatively TRBD1 or TRBD2 (5 bases each). This CDR3 has 12 residues. The germline V gene encodes CDR1 DFQATT and CDR2 SNEGSKA (reference sequence). With 6 bases removed from V and 5 bases from J, the gap between germline ends came to 13 bases. In nucleotides, the CDR3 is TGCAGTGCCCGAGGGGTTCCGGAGACCCAGTACTTC. Amino acids: CSARGVPETQYF.